This passage covers 4 T cell receptor beta chains from one sample sequenced in a study of T cell repertoires in cytomegalovirus infection. These receptors' antigens are unknown. MiXCR was run by TCRdb on the reads, yielding one entry per CDR3 protein. The table lists 200,000 to 250,000 distinct CDR3 sequences, around 40% of them singletons. The input for sequencing was CD8+ T cells from cultured PBMCs, taken from culture after CMV antigen stimulation. These receptors were taken from a human donor in good health (CMV status not recorded). Some clones in this sample may be carry-over from other donors' samples.

The V and J genes are TRBV7-9 and TRBJ1-2; D is perhaps TRBD1 (5 bases). The CDR3 spans 14 residues. Per the germline V gene, CDR1 is SEHNR and CDR2 is FQNEAQ (reference sequence). Deletions cut 0 bases from V and 7 bases from J, with 12 bases between. The CDR3 region is CASSLATGPGGYTF. The CDR3 DNA reads as TGTGCCAGCAGCTTAGCGACGGGACCAGGTGGCTACACCTTC.

This clonotype was observed once. The chain employs TRBV5-1 and TRBJ2-2; no definite D call. Looked up from germline, CDR1 is SGHRS and CDR2 is YFSETQ. CDR3 length: 16 residues. V lost 2 bases to trimming and J lost 3 bases, with 14 bases between them. CDR3 sequence: CASSFWVETYTGELFF. The CDR3 nucleotides are TGCGCCAGCAGCTTCTGGGTAGAGACGTACACCGGGGAGCTGTTTTTT. Based on the CDR3 plus reference TRBV5-1 and TRBJ2-2, the full variable domain is KAGVTQTPRYLIKTRGQQVTLSCSPISGHRSVSWYQQTPGQGLQFLFEYFSETQRNKGNFPGRFSGRQFSNSRSEMNVSTLELGDSALYLCASSFWVETYTGELFFGEGSRLTVL.

The chain carries TRBV7-3 and TRBJ2-3; D gene uncertain. With 5 bases removed from V and 3 bases from J, the gap between germline ends came to 21 bases. The V gene's germline CDR1 is SGHTA and CDR2 FQGTGA. The CDR3 sequence is 17 residues long. The DNA for the CDR3 is TGTGCCAGCAGCCTCCGACCCAGTGGGAAAGATACAGATACGCAGTATTTT. Translated: CASSLRPSGKDTDTQYF. The full variable domain, its missing parts supplied by reference TRBV7-3 and TRBJ2-3, is GAGVSQTPSNKVTEKGKYVELRCDPISGHTALYWYRQSLGQGPEFLIYFQGTGAADDSGLPNDRFFAVRPEGSVSTLKIQRTERGDSAVYLCASSLRPSGKDTDTQYFGPGTRLTVL.

This clonotype turned up a few times. The chain combines TRBV7-9 with TRBJ1-5, with a tentative D call TRBD1 (6 bases). Germline V CDR1 and CDR2: SEHNR, FQNEAQ (reference sequence). This CDR3 contains 14 residues. Deletions cut 5 bases from V and 7 bases from J, with 15 bases between. CDR3 region: CASSRQGLEQPQHF. In DNA, the CDR3 is TGTGCCAGCAGCCGCCAGGGGCTTGAGCAGCCCCAGCATTTT. Supplemented by reference TRBV7-9 and TRBJ1-5, the full variable domain reads DTGVSQNPRHKITKRGQNVTFRCDPISEHNRLYWYRQTLGQGPEFLTYFQNEAQLEKSRLLSDRFSAERPKGSFSTLEIQRTEQGDSAMYLCASSRQGLEQPQHFGDGTRLSIL.